Listed below are T cell receptor beta chains from one sample, sequenced in a study of T cell responses to AZD1222 COVID-19 vaccine. Sequencing was performed with immunoSEQ multiplex PCR; in TCRdb, only in-frame clones are kept and a portion is missing. The sample has 150,000 to 200,000 clones; around 92% are singletons. This material consisted of peripheral blood, taken 28 days after the second AZD1222 dose. The source is an adult who received the AZD1222 COVID-19 vaccine. CDR3s include the opening cysteine and the closing phenylalanine or tryptophan. A D gene is named only where the DNA matches it firmly.

V: TRBV19; D: .; J: TRBJ1-1; CDR3: CASSILGPAVTEAFF
V: TRBV30; D: .; J: TRBJ1-1; CDR3: CAWSVRGGTEAFF
V: TRBV7-3; D: .; J: TRBJ2-1; CDR3: CASSLMATFNEQFF
V: TRBV11-2; D: .; J: TRBJ1-4; CDR3: CASSLVLATNEKLFF
V: TRBV12-3/TRBV12-4; D: .; J: TRBJ1-5; CDR3: CASSYSNQPQHF
V: TRBV5-1; D: TRBD1; J: TRBJ1-4; CDR3: CASSKTGGTPNEKLFF
V: TRBV27; D: .; J: TRBJ1-1; CDR3: CASSFPGDTEAFF
V: TRBV10-3; D: TRBD2; J: TRBJ2-5; CDR3: CAISEEGTERGPQETQYF
V: TRBV5-1; D: TRBD2; J: TRBJ2-5; CDR3: CASSTLGLAGETQYF
V: TRBV5-1; D: TRBD1; J: TRBJ1-2; CDR3: CASSSFGQGGDYGYTF
V: TRBV7-8; D: TRBD1; J: TRBJ2-1; CDR3: CASSLHHGQGLNEQFF
V: TRBV5-6; D: .; J: TRBJ1-1; CDR3: CASSLGQSWEAFF
V: TRBV7-2; D: .; J: TRBJ1-2; CDR3: CASSLYKGDNYGYTF
V: TRBV3-1/TRBV3-2; D: .; J: TRBJ2-2; CDR3: CASSKGTGELFF
V: TRBV5-4; D: .; J: TRBJ2-3; CDR3: CASSFSGTDTQYF
V: TRBV19; D: .; J: TRBJ1-1; CDR3: CASIVDSPVWEAFF
V: TRBV6-6; D: .; J: TRBJ1-1; CDR3: CASSLGLTGREAFF
V: TRBV30; D: TRBD1; J: TRBJ1-2; CDR3: CACGQGRRYGYTF
V: TRBV21-1; D: .; J: TRBJ1-2; CDR3: CASPRDGNYGYTF
V: TRBV18; D: .; J: TRBJ1-3; CDR3: CASSPGGSGNTIYF
V: TRBV20-1; D: .; J: TRBJ1-1; CDR3: CSARGGTEAFF
V: TRBV19; D: .; J: TRBJ1-2; CDR3: CASSPGSFDGFGDGYTF
V: TRBV2; D: .; J: TRBJ1-1; CDR3: CASSEASLGNTEAFF
V: TRBV5-4; D: TRBD1; J: TRBJ1-6; CDR3: CASRPDRGTHNSPLHF
V: TRBV9; D: TRBD2; J: TRBJ2-2; CDR3: CASSGFGGGNTGELFF
V: TRBV9; D: TRBD1; J: TRBJ1-2; CDR3: CASSQGTGGYGYTF
V: TRBV7-9; D: .; J: TRBJ2-1; CDR3: CASSLGEAGGSYNEQFF
V: TRBV21-1; D: .; J: TRBJ2-2; CDR3: CATVGTPGTTNTGELFF
V: TRBV5-6; D: .; J: TRBJ1-2; CDR3: CASSPQANYGYTF
V: TRBV7-2; D: TRBD2; J: TRBJ2-1; CDR3: CASSSRGGFYNEQFF
V: TRBV27; D: TRBD2; J: TRBJ2-5; CDR3: CASRLSGGPQETQYF
V: TRBV2; D: .; J: TRBJ2-1; CDR3: CARSAGTSLYNEQFF
V: TRBV6-6; D: .; J: TRBJ2-7; CDR3: CASGTYEQYF
V: TRBV2; D: .; J: TRBJ2-7; CDR3: CASSDPSTGPYEQYF
V: TRBV29-1; D: TRBD1; J: TRBJ1-2; CDR3: CSVGEGQGAMRGYTF
V: TRBV5-4; D: .; J: TRBJ1-2; CDR3: CASSLAGVNYGYTF
V: TRBV2; D: .; J: TRBJ1-5; CDR3: CASSGGGGNQPQHF
V: TRBV5-5; D: .; J: TRBJ1-1; CDR3: CASSSHYSGDTEAFF
V: TRBV23-1; D: .; J: TRBJ2-7; CDR3: CASSQSRQVDYEQYF
V: TRBV5-5; D: TRBD1; J: TRBJ1-1; CDR3: CASSLRGGGFEAFF
V: TRBV10-3; D: TRBD1; J: TRBJ2-5; CDR3: CAISEWDRGTETQYF
V: TRBV3-1/TRBV3-2; D: .; J: TRBJ1-6; CDR3: CASSQEGWVDSPLHF
V: TRBV5-4; D: TRBD1; J: TRBJ1-2; CDR3: CASSSGQGAISYGYTF
V: TRBV27; D: TRBD1; J: TRBJ2-6; CDR3: CASSLRRSPAYRGRASGANVLTF
V: TRBV6-5; D: TRBD1; J: TRBJ1-2; CDR3: CASRGTAFYGYTF
V: TRBV2; D: TRBD1; J: TRBJ1-1; CDR3: CASIGQGIGVTEAFF
V: TRBV7-8; D: .; J: TRBJ1-6; CDR3: CASKGQGLNSPLHF
V: TRBV10-1; D: .; J: TRBJ1-1; CDR3: CASSESGNTEAFF
V: TRBV5-1; D: .; J: TRBJ1-1; CDR3: CASTSAEGRIEAFF
V: TRBV2; D: TRBD1; J: TRBJ1-5; CDR3: CASGQGAIQPQHF
V: TRBV9; D: .; J: TRBJ1-1; CDR3: CASSASLGTEAFF
V: TRBV19; D: .; J: TRBJ1-5; CDR3: CASSTSPSTEYSNQPQHF
V: TRBV24-1; D: .; J: TRBJ2-1; CDR3: CATSDQRSLEKYNEQFF